This T cell receptor (beta chain) comes out of a study of stem cell transplantation in POMP-related autoinflammatory disease. General study findings and limits: Patients with PRAID showed a restricted number of unique TRB V-J gene pairings.

The CDR3 sequence is 17 residues long. The germline gives CDR1 SGHNT, CDR2 YYREEE (reference sequence). The V and J ends lost 1 base and 8 bases, in that order; junction bases with no gene match: 16. This clone was counted between two and nine times. As yet, its antigen is unknown. PRAID featured immunodeficiency plus autoinflammation. Repertoires were generated with immunoSEQ multiplex PCR, while TCRdb's copy carries only in-frame clones and drops some. This sample has about 32,000 clones, with approximately 86% found just once. V and J are TRBV5-4 and TRBJ1-2; 8 bases are shared with TRBD1. This sample comprised CD4+ T cells from PBMCs, obtained before stem cell transplantation. This receptor was identified in a human donor with POMP-related autoinflammation and immune dysregulation (PRAID). The CDR3 DNA reads as TGTGCCAGCAGCTTGTGGGGGCCGCTCAGGGGGCGGCAAGGCTACACCTTC. It is translated as CASSLWGPLRGRQGYTF.